This TCR beta chain is drawn from a study of technical replicates of blood from a handful of donors. TCRdb's copy holds only in-frame clones and misses some; the assay was immunoSEQ multiplex PCR. The sample yields roughly 80,000 clones, approximately 89% seen once. Per germline, CDR1 MNHEY and CDR2 SMNVEV (reference sequence). J gave up 4 bases and V 8 bases, and 8 bases lay outside the gene matches. The CDR3 has 14 amino acids. The gene calls are TRBV27 and TRBJ2-5, with 9 bases that match TRBD2. Sample: T cells isolated from PBMCs. The TCR was taken from a human donor in good health. The CDR3 DNA reads TGTGCCAGCGGCTATAGCGGGAGAGCAGAGACCCAGTACTTC. Its translation is CASGYSGRAETQYF.